A selection of T cell receptor beta chains follows, all from one sample in a study of T cell changes during pregnancy in multiple sclerosis. Measured with immunoSEQ multiplex PCR; TCRdb has only the in-frame clones, and not every one. There are 100,000 or so clones in the sample; over 75% occur only once, and under 0.8% lies in the top ten. This specimen consisted of peripheral blood, obtained in the second trimester of pregnancy. These receptors all stem from a female donor in good health, enrolled as a control in a pregnancy study. Each CDR3 is given with its conserved first and last residue. The D gene is left open where the match is weak. The size field is filled for only some rows; it gives once, few, many or a size class.

cdr3_nt	cdr3_aa	v_call	j_call	clone_size	d_call
TGTGCCAGCAGTCCCCGGGGGGCACCCGCGGGGACCCAGTACTTC	CASSPRGAPAGTQYF	TRBV27	TRBJ2-5	-	-
TGTGCCTGGACCAAAACGAGGGGAGGTGAAAAACTGTTTTTT	CAWTKTRGGEKLFF	TRBV30	TRBJ1-4	-	-
TGTGCCAGCAGCAGTACCGGGACAGGGGTCTACAATGAGCAGTTCTTC	CASSSTGTGVYNEQFF	TRBV21-1	TRBJ2-1	-	-
TGTGCCAGCAGTAGGGAGTATACGCAGTATTTT	CASSREYTQYF	TRBV28	TRBJ2-3	-	-
TGTGCCAGCAGCTTAGAGAGCGGGGGCAGCTCCTACAATGAGCAGTTCTTC	CASSLESGGSSYNEQFF	TRBV7-8	TRBJ2-1	-	TRBD2
TGTGCCTGGAGTGTACCGGGGGGGGATCAGCCCCAGCATTTT	CAWSVPGGDQPQHF	TRBV30	TRBJ1-5	-	-
TGTGCCAGCAGCCTGACTAGCCGTCACGAGCAGTACTTC	CASSLTSRHEQYF	TRBV6-5	TRBJ2-7	-	TRBD2
TGCGCCAGCAGCTTGACTGGGGGCGCGAATACGCAGTATTTT	CASSLTGGANTQYF	TRBV5-1	TRBJ2-3	-	-
TGTGCCAGCAGCTTCCTCCAGGGAATGAGCACTGAAGCTTTCTTT	CASSFLQGMSTEAFF	TRBV11-2	TRBJ1-1	-	-
TGTGCCAGCAGCTTAAGGTCGGCAGGGCCCTACGAGCAGTACTTC	CASSLRSAGPYEQYF	TRBV11-3	TRBJ2-7	-	-
TGTGCCACCAGCTCGCGACAGGGGGCAAACAATGAGCAGTTCTTC	CATSSRQGANNEQFF	TRBV15	TRBJ2-1	-	TRBD1
TGTGCCAGCAGCGTTAATCGCCGGGACACTGAAGCTTTCTTT	CASSVNRRDTEAFF	TRBV9	TRBJ1-1	-	-
TGTGCCAGCAGGGGGACAGTCCCTAACTATGGCTACACCTTC	CASRGTVPNYGYTF	TRBV25-1	TRBJ1-2	-	TRBD1
TGTGCCAGCAGCTTGGACAGAAACACTGAAGCTTTCTTT	CASSLDRNTEAFF	TRBV7-9	TRBJ1-1	-	-
TGTGCCAGCAGTTACACAGGGGGGAACACCATATATTTT	CASSYTGGNTIYF	TRBV6-5	TRBJ1-3	-	TRBD1
TGTGCCAGCAGCCACGACTCAAAGCGGGGGATCACAGATACGCAGTATTTT	CASSHDSKRGITDTQYF	TRBV4-2	TRBJ2-3	few	TRBD2
TGTGCCAGCACCCGAGGCACTGAAGCTTTCTTT	CASTRGTEAFF	TRBV27	TRBJ1-1	-	-
TGTGCCAGCAGTGAATCGCCGGGAACAGATACGCAGTATTTT	CASSESPGTDTQYF	TRBV25-1	TRBJ2-3	-	-
TGTGCCAGCAGCCCACTCGGGCGGGACAGGGGCACAGATACGCAGTATTTT	CASSPLGRDRGTDTQYF	TRBV7-9	TRBJ2-3	-	TRBD1
TGTGCTTCCTCAGGGGGATATAGCAATCAGCCCCAGCATTTT	CASSGGYSNQPQHF	TRBV27	TRBJ1-5	-	TRBD1
TGCGCCAGCAGGGACAGGGGCGACGTCGCGGGGGAGACCCAGTACTTC	CASRDRGDVAGETQYF	TRBV5-1	TRBJ2-5	-	TRBD1
TGTGCCAGCAGTGACAGGGGGCGGTGGAACACCATATATTTT	CASSDRGRWNTIYF	TRBV11-2	TRBJ1-3	-	TRBD1
TGTGCCACCAGCAGTGAAACTAGCGGCCATCAGGAGGAGACCCAGTACTTC	CATSSETSGHQEETQYF	TRBV15	TRBJ2-5	-	TRBD2
TGTGCCAGCAGCTCGCTCCGACAGGGTAATGAAAAACTGTTTTTT	CASSSLRQGNEKLFF	TRBV7-9	TRBJ1-4	-	TRBD1
TGTGCCTGGAGTGTAGGGACTAGCGGGGGGAAAGAGACCCAGTACTTC	CAWSVGTSGGKETQYF	TRBV30	TRBJ2-5	-	TRBD2
TGTGCCAGCAGTTTATCACCAGGGGGCGGAAACACCATATATTTT	CASSLSPGGGNTIYF	TRBV27	TRBJ1-3	once	TRBD1
TGTGCCAGCAGTCGAACAGCGGGAGGGCCCTACGAGCAGTACTTC	CASSRTAGGPYEQYF	TRBV28	TRBJ2-7	-	TRBD2
TGTGCCAGCAGTGTCGGCAGGGGGTACATCATGAACACTGAAGCTTTCTTT	CASSVGRGYIMNTEAFF	TRBV2	TRBJ1-1	once	TRBD1
TGTGCCATCAGTGTGCTGGGCAGCAATCAGCCCCAGCATTTT	CAISVLGSNQPQHF	TRBV10-3	TRBJ1-5	-	-
TGTGCCAGCAGCGTAGGGTCAGGTCTCATGAACACTGAAGCTTTCTTT	CASSVGSGLMNTEAFF	TRBV9	TRBJ1-1	few	-
TGTGCCTGGAGTGACCTTAGGGGACTCCCCCGTTACAATGAGCAGTTCTTC	CAWSDLRGLPRYNEQFF	TRBV30	TRBJ2-1	-	-
TGTGCCAGTATGGCTTCAGGGAATAACAATTCACCCCTCCACTTT	CASMASGNNNSPLHF	TRBV19	TRBJ1-6	-	-
TGTGCCAGTATGGCAGGGAACTCCTACTCTGGAAACACCATATATTTT	CASMAGNSYSGNTIYF	TRBV30	TRBJ1-3	-	-
TGCGCCAGCAGCTTACAGGGGCGCAACACAGATACGCAGTATTTT	CASSLQGRNTDTQYF	TRBV5-1	TRBJ2-3	-	TRBD1
TGTGCCAGCAGTTTATCAGGGGGCCCAGGGCAGCCCCAGCATTTT	CASSLSGGPGQPQHF	TRBV28	TRBJ1-5	-	TRBD1
TGTGCCAGCAGCCAAGATTGGGCTATTCCCTATGGCTACACCTTC	CASSQDWAIPYGYTF	TRBV14	TRBJ1-2	-	-
TGTGCCAGCAGCTTGCAGGGGAAAGAGACCCAGTACTTC	CASSLQGKETQYF	TRBV5-4	TRBJ2-5	-	-
TGTGCCAGCAGCTTGGGACAGCCTTACAATGAGCAGTTCTTC	CASSLGQPYNEQFF	TRBV7-6	TRBJ2-1	-	TRBD1
TGTGCCAGCAGTTCCGGGATCCAAGAGACCCAGTACTTC	CASSSGIQETQYF	TRBV6-5	TRBJ2-5	-	-
TGTGCCAGCAGGGACTACCAGACCCAGTACTTC	CASRDYQTQYF	TRBV27	TRBJ2-5	once	-
TGTGCCAGCAGTTACGGCGGGGGAGCCTACAATGAGCAGTTCTTC	CASSYGGGAYNEQFF	TRBV28	TRBJ2-1	-	TRBD2
TGTGCCAGCAGCTTCCCCCGGGGGGCCGGCCGGCCTTTAAACACCATATATTTT	CASSFPRGAGRPLNTIYF	TRBV11-2	TRBJ1-3	-	-
TGTGCCAGCAGCTTGGGGGGCGGGGTAGACGGCTACACCTTC	CASSLGGGVDGYTF	TRBV5-4	TRBJ1-2	-	-
TGTGCCAGCAGCCCTCCATCCGGGACAGGGAACTATGGCTACACCTTC	CASSPPSGTGNYGYTF	TRBV28	TRBJ1-2	-	TRBD1
TGTGCCAGCTCCTTAGCAGGGGGCATCTACGAGCAGTACTTC	CASSLAGGIYEQYF	TRBV18	TRBJ2-7	-	TRBD1
TGTGCCAGCAGTGCCTTTCCGGGGGGGAGGGAGACCCAGTACTTC	CASSAFPGGRETQYF	TRBV6-1	TRBJ2-5	-	TRBD2
TGTGCCAGCTCACCCCCGGGTTTAGGGGCCGTTAACTATGGCTACACCTTC	CASSPPGLGAVNYGYTF	TRBV18	TRBJ1-2	-	-